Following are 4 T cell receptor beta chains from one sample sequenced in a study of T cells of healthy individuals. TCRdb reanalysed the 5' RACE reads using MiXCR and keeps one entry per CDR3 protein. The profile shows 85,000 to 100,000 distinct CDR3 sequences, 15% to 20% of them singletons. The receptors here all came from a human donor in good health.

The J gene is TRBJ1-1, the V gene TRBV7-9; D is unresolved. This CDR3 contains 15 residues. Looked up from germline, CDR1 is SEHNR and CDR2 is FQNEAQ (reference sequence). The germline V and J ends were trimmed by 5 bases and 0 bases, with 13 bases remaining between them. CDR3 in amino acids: CASSAAGPVNTEAFF. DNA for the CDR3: TGTGCCAGCAGCGCAGCTGGTCCTGTGAACACTGAAGCTTTCTTT.

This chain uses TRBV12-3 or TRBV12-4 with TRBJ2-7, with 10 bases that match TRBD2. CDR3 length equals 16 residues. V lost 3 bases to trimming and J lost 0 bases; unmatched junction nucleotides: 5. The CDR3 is CASSFKLAGHSYEQYF. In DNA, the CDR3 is TGTGCCAGCAGTTTCAAACTAGCGGGACACTCCTACGAGCAGTACTTC.

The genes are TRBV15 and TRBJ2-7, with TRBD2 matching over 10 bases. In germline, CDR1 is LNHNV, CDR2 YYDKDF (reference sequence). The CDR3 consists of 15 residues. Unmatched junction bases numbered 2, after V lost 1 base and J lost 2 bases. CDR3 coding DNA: TGTGCCACCAGCAGAGGTAGCGGGGGGACCTACGAGCAGTACTTC. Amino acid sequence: CATSRGSGGTYEQYF.

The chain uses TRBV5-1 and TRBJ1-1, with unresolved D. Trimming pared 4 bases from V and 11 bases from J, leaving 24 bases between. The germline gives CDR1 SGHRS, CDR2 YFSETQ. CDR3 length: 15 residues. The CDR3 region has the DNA TGCGCCAGCAGCCGGACCCCCGGCAGTAACGAGGTGGCTTTCTTT. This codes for CASSRTPGSNEVAFF.